What follows are 9 T cell receptor beta chains derived from one specimen sequenced in a study of blood T cell repertoires in COVID-19 (dated by TCRdb to 2020 to 2021). The protocol used for the library was the immunoSEQ multiplex PCR assay. TCRdb re-hosts the immuneACCESS table, in-frame sequences only. Its copies lack some clones; in the studies checked, an unresolved V gene accounts for under half of them, and the cause for the rest is not known. The sample profile shows around 250,000 clones; 80% to 85% of them were found once. Roughly 3.6% of the sample lies in the top ten. The sample was PBMCs or T cells enriched from blood (not recorded which). The receptors shown here come from a man aged 50 to 59 who had recovered from COVID-19.

Regarding this clone: At one end, the junction sequence differs from germline, possibly due to a read error. The chain has TRBV5-1 and TRBJ2-2, with 9 bases lining up with TRBD2. Germline V gene data show CDR1 as SGHRS and CDR2 as YFSETQ. This CDR3 is built from 17 residues. CDR3 sequence reads: CARSLWGGGAGTGELFF. In DNA form, the CDR3 reads TGCGCCCGCAGCCTCTGGGGCGGGGGGGCCGGAACCGGGGAGCTGTTTTTT.

This clone has at least ten counts. The chain combines TRBV6-2 or TRBV6-3 with TRBJ1-1; 9 bases are shared with TRBD1. V shed 5 bases, J shed 5 bases, and the junction held 15 bases outside the gene matches. There are 17 residues in the CDR3. The germline V gene has CDR1 MNHEY and CDR2 SVGEGT. Here the CDR3 reads CASSPHVYRGQGTEAFF. The CDR3 DNA sequence: TGTGCCAGCAGTCCCCACGTGTACAGGGGGCAGGGAACTGAAGCTTTCTTT.

This rearrangement joins TRBV20-1 to TRBJ1-2, with D perhaps TRBD1 (5 bases). Germline CDR1 is DFQATT and CDR2 is SNEGSKA (reference sequence). There are 13 residues in the CDR3. V lost 3 bases and J 7 bases, leaving 15 bases between the germline ends. The CDR3 loop reads CSASRGAAGGYTF. The CDR3, as DNA: TGCAGTGCTAGTCGCGGGGCCGCAGGTGGCTACACCTTC.

This chain connects TRBV7-2 to TRBJ2-2; 12 bases match TRBD1. V gave up 4 bases and J gave up 7 bases; unmatched junction bases: 4. Looked up from germline, CDR1 is SGHTA and CDR2 is FQGNSA. The CDR3 is made up of 15 amino acids. Here the CDR3 DNA reads TGTGCCAGCAGCTGGGACAGGGGGCTGGGCGGGGAGCTGTTTTTT. Translation: CASSWDRGLGGELFF.

The chain combines TRBV4-3 with TRBJ2-6; TRBD1 agrees at 9 bases. The V gene's germline CDR1 is LGHNA and CDR2 YSLEER. The CDR3 is 17 residues long. Germline trimming cut 5 bases from V and 3 bases from J; bases unmatched to any gene: 8. CDR3 sequence reads: CASSVGTGTGGANVLTF. The CDR3 DNA sequence: TGCGCCAGCAGCGTCGGGACAGGGACTGGTGGGGCCAACGTCCTGACTTTC.

As DNA, the CDR3 is TGTGCCAGCAGCCAAACTACCAATTCACCCCTCCACTTT. This codes for CASSQTTNSPLHF. The rearrangement joins TRBV3-1 (or the pseudogene TRBV3-2) to TRBJ1-6, with D uncertain. Germline V gene sequence: CDR1 LGHDT, CDR2 YNNKEL (reference sequence). Trimming removed 2 bases at V and 7 bases at J, with 6 bases between. The CDR3 runs to 13 residues.

The rearrangement joins TRBV11-3 to TRBJ1-5, with 7 positions matching TRBD1. CDR3 length: 14 residues. V trimming: 5 bases; J trimming: 2 bases; junction bases outside the gene matches: 3. Per germline, CDR1 SGHNT and CDR2 YENEEA. The CDR3 DNA reads as TGTGCCAGCAGCCAAGGACAGGGCAATCAGCCCCAGCATTTT. Protein product: CASSQGQGNQPQHF.

The chain carries TRBV5-5 and TRBJ1-4, with no clear D. The V and J ends lost 1 base and 0 bases respectively, with 7 bases between them. The CDR3 has 15 amino acids. CDR1 is SGHKS and CDR2 is YYEKEE in the germline V gene (reference sequence). The DNA for the CDR3 is TGTGCCAGCAGCTTGCCCAGAACAACTAATGAAAAACTGTTTTTT. It specifies CASSLPRTTNEKLFF.

The CDR3 coding sequence is TGCGCCAGCAGCCAAGAGGCCCAAACCGGGGAGCTGTTTTTT. As protein: CASSQEAQTGELFF. This chain joins TRBV4-1 and TRBJ2-2; no reliable D call. Germline values: CDR1 MGHRA, CDR2 YSYEKL. Deletions cut 0 bases from V and 5 bases from J, with 7 bases between. This CDR3 contains 14 residues.